Reported below is one T cell receptor beta chain. The CDR3 runs to 14 residues. Germline values: CDR1 WNHNN, CDR2 SYGVQD (reference sequence). V was cut by 4 bases and J by 6 bases, with 13 bases left in between. The PCR ran on 60 Vbeta and 13 Jbeta primers. Produced via immunoSEQ multiplex PCR; TCRdb's table is partial and in-frame only. This table has about 130,000 clones, 80% appearing once. The data were taken from a study of cytomegalovirus exposure and HLA in healthy donors. The chain is built from TRBV10-1 and TRBJ2-1; maybe TRBD1 (5 bases). This receptor was identified in a man aged 25-45 years in good health and CMV-seropositive. The sample consisted of PBMCs. CDR3 amino acids: CASSGTKGGNEQFF. CDR3 sequence (DNA): TGCGCCAGCAGTGGGACAAAGGGTGGCAATGAGCAGTTCTTC.